This T cell receptor (beta chain) was captured in a study of T cell changes during pregnancy in multiple sclerosis. V dropped 11 bases and J dropped 4 bases, with 14 bases sitting between them. The CDR3 loop spans 13 amino acids. Germline V gene lookup returns CDR1 LNHDA and CDR2 SQIVND (reference sequence). Clones were sequenced by immunoSEQ multiplex PCR, and TCRdb holds only the in-frame ones, with some missing. This sample has over 100,000 clones, with around 90% found just once. The chain employs TRBV19 and TRBJ2-2; possibly TRBD2 for D (6 bases). The material sequenced was peripheral blood, taken in the third trimester of pregnancy. The receptor was derived from a female donor with multiple sclerosis, enrolled in a pregnancy study. CDR3 sequence (DNA): TGTGCCGGAGGGGTGCTTAGCACCGGGGAGCTGTTTTTT. This codes for CAGGVLSTGELFF.